This section outlines one T cell receptor beta chain sequence together with its context. Its specificity is unknown. The missing conserved phenylalanine or tryptophan at the end of this CDR3 makes a read error likely. Stable hyperthyroidism: no ophthalmopathy progression over 18 months of follow-up. Recently diagnosed hyperthyroidism of less than 2 months' duration affected patients aged 18 to 65. This entry comes from a study of T cells in Graves' hyperthyroidism and ophthalmopathy. The study's findings and limits: Blood held most thyroid clonotypes expanded above 0.001 frequency. Separating ophthalmopathy from stable hyperthyroidism was achieved by a 13 V-J model.

Amplification of TCR beta CDR3 regions used RNA as the template. HTBI primers drove first-round RT-PCR of the TCR CDR3. TCRdb re-called the multiplex PCR reads through MiXCR, storing one row per CDR3 protein. Among about 540,000 distinct CDR3 sequences listed, about 45% were seen once. Sequenced input: peripheral blood or thyroid tissue (not recorded which). The clonotype originates from a woman aged 18-29 years with Graves' hyperthyroidism.

In DNA, the CDR3 is TGTGCCAGCAGCACAACTTGGAATCAGCCCCAGCATCTT. Translation gives CASSTTWNQPQHL. The chain combines TRBV7-2 with TRBJ1-5; D is uncertain. The V and J ends lost 5 bases and 4 bases respectively, with 9 bases between them. Germline lookup yields CDR1 SGHTA and CDR2 FQGNSA. The CDR3 contains 13 residues.